The 15 T cell receptor beta chains listed next were all sequenced from one sample in a study of follicular helper T cells after annual influenza vaccination. Documented time point: 2014-2015 season, pre-vaccination. Sequencing used immunoSEQ multiplex PCR; TCRdb keeps in-frame clones, though not all of them. The sample lists some 15,000 clones, 84% seen once, with more than 0.25% in the top ten. This specimen was CXCR5- memory CD4+ T cells sorted from blood, taken on the day of influenza vaccination. The origin of the receptors is an adult who received the influenza vaccine.

The chain links TRBV7-9 to TRBJ1-3, with 7 bases fitting TRBD1. Trimming removed 5 bases from V and 4 bases from J; junction bases left unmatched: 5. Germline V gives CDR1 SEHNR, CDR2 FQNEAQ (reference sequence). The CDR3 extends over 14 amino acids. The CDR3 reads CASSKMGQGNTIYF. CDR3 nucleotides: TGTGCCAGCAGCAAGATGGGACAGGGAAACACCATATATTTT.

Only a few counts were recorded for this clone. The V gene is TRBV2, the J gene TRBJ1-5, with 7 bases lining up with TRBD1. The CDR3 has 13 amino acids. V gave up 6 bases and J gave up 7 bases; unmatched junction bases: 6. CDR1 and CDR2 (germline): SNHLY, FYNNEI. The CDR3 here is CASSADRDQPQHF. CDR3 DNA: TGTGCCAGCAGCGCCGACAGGGACCAGCCCCAGCATTTT. The whole variable domain, remainder taken from reference TRBV2 and TRBJ1-5, is EPEVTQTPSHQVTQMGQEVILRCVPISNHLYFYWYRQILGQKVEFLVSFYNNEISEKSEIFDDQFSVERPDGSNFTLKIRSTKLEDSAMYFCASSADRDQPQHFGDGTRLSIL.

The gene calls are TRBV4-1 and TRBJ2-1; no clear D. Germline lookup yields CDR1 MGHRA and CDR2 YSYEKL. The CDR3 runs to 15 residues. Trimming pared 8 bases from V and 0 bases from J, leaving 14 bases between. The CDR3 region is CASALPPSSYNEQFF. The CDR3 DNA reads TGCGCCAGCGCCCTACCTCCGAGCTCCTACAATGAGCAGTTCTTC.

The chain employs TRBV5-4 and TRBJ2-1, with 9 bases that match TRBD1. CDR1 is SGHNT and CDR2 is YYREEE in the germline V gene (reference sequence). Losses at the gene ends were 4 bases for V and 6 bases for J; bases not matched to a gene: 8. This CDR3 contains 15 residues. DNA of the CDR3: TGTGCCAGCAGCCCGGGGGACAGGGATACCAATGAGCAGTTCTTC. Translating gives CASSPGDRDTNEQFF.

This sequence joins TRBV7-2 and TRBJ1-6; D not resolved. Looked up from germline, CDR1 is SGHTA and CDR2 is FQGNSA. CDR3 size: 15 residues. V was pared by 6 bases and J by 7 bases, with 16 bases between. In DNA form, the CDR3 reads TGTGCCAGCAGTCATGAGGCAGACGCCAATTCACCCCTCCACTTT. Protein product: CASSHEADANSPLHF.

This chain connects TRBV11-3 to TRBJ1-1; TRBD1 matches 7 bases. Germline V gene lookup returns CDR1 SGHNT and CDR2 YENEEA. The CDR3 length is 15 residues. The trim removed 5 bases at V and 1 base at J, leaving 7 bases unmatched. The DNA of the CDR3 is TGTGCCAGCAGCCCCCCGGGACAGCCGAACACTGAAGCTTTCTTT. Its protein product is CASSPPGQPNTEAFF.

This clone was observed a single time. The rearrangement links TRBV6-6 to TRBJ2-7; 15 bases map to TRBD2. V lost 6 bases, J lost 9 bases, and 6 bases stayed unmatched. Germline loops: CDR1 MNHNY, CDR2 SVGAGI (reference sequence). The CDR3 contains 14 residues. Here the CDR3 DNA reads TGTGCCAGCAGGACCGGGACTAGCGGGGGGTTGCAGTACTTC. It translates to CASRTGTSGGLQYF.

This clone showed up just once. The chain uses TRBV19 and TRBJ2-7; D perhaps matches TRBD1 (6 bases). Germline V gene data show CDR1 as LNHDA and CDR2 as SQIVND (reference sequence). CDR3 length: 14 amino acids. V shed 3 bases and J shed 3 bases, with 12 bases lying between them. The CDR3 nucleotides are TGTGCCAGTAGTATGGTGGACAGTCACTACGAGCAGTACTTC. This codes for CASSMVDSHYEQYF.

This clone was detected once. This chain links TRBV19 with TRBJ1-1; no definite D call. Per the germline V gene, CDR1 is LNHDA and CDR2 is SQIVND (reference sequence). The V and J ends lost 5 bases and 1 base respectively, with 11 bases between them. CDR3 length: 14 amino acids. CDR3 nucleotide sequence: TGTGCCAGTAGTCTCAGAAACCGGAACACTGAAGCTTTCTTT. Encoded protein: CASSLRNRNTEAFF.

The chain carries TRBV29-1 and TRBJ2-3; D is undetermined. The V and J ends lost 3 bases and 1 base respectively, with 5 bases between them. The length of the CDR3 is 12 residues. Germline lookup yields CDR1 SQVTM and CDR2 ANQGSEA. The CDR3 DNA reads TGCAGCGTTGATGGCGGCACAGATACGCAGTATTTT. Protein product: CSVDGGTDTQYF.

This chain uses TRBV5-1 with TRBJ1-1, with D possibly being TRBD1 (5 bases). The V end lost 6 bases, the J end lost 6 bases, and 21 bases lay between the germline ends. The length of the CDR3 is 15 residues. Germline CDR1 is SGHRS and CDR2 is YFSETQ. CDR3 bases: TGCGCCAGCACCAACTCCTTGGGAGGGGTCTCTGAAGCTTTCTTT. Translation: CASTNSLGGVSEAFF.

This rearrangement joins TRBV28 to TRBJ2-6; the D is unclear. CDR1 is MDHEN, CDR2 SYDVKM, per germline. V dropped 10 bases and J dropped 1 base, with 8 bases sitting between them. The CDR3 covers 13 residues. The DNA for the CDR3 is TGTGCCACTAAGGAATCTGGGGCCAACGTCCTGACTTTC. Encoded protein: CATKESGANVLTF.

V and J are TRBV30 and TRBJ1-1, with a tentative D call TRBD1 (6 bases). The length of the CDR3 is 13 residues. With 0 bases removed from V and 8 bases from J, the gap between germline ends came to 13 bases. Germline CDR1 reads GTSNPN; CDR2 reads SVGIG (reference sequence). CDR3: CAWSVGGWGEAFF. The CDR3 DNA reads TGTGCCTGGAGTGTCGGGGGCTGGGGCGAAGCTTTCTTT. Based on the CDR3 plus reference TRBV30 and TRBJ1-1, the full variable domain is SQTIHQWPATLVQPVGSPLSLECTVEGTSNPNLYWYRQAAGRGLQLLFYSVGIGQISSEVPQNLSASRPQDRQFILSSKKLLLSDSGFYLCAWSVGGWGEAFFGQGTRLTVV.

The chain is built from TRBV5-1 and TRBJ2-3; D possibly matches TRBD1 or TRBD2 (5 bases each). V dropped 3 bases and J dropped 2 bases, with 10 bases sitting between them. Germline-derived CDR1 and CDR2 are SGHRS and YFSETQ. The CDR3 has 14 amino acids. CDR3 bases: TGCGCCAGCAGCTGGGACCGGGCCACAGATACGCAGTATTTT. Translating gives CASSWDRATDTQYF. Variable domain in full (rest from reference TRBV5-1 and TRBJ2-3): KAGVTQTPRYLIKTRGQQVTLSCSPISGHRSVSWYQQTPGQGLQFLFEYFSETQRNKGNFPGRFSGRQFSNSRSEMNVSTLELGDSALYLCASSWDRATDTQYFGPGTRLTVL.

The J gene is TRBJ1-1, the V gene TRBV4-3; 9 positions agree with TRBD1. This CDR3 region has 16 residues. Germline V lookup: CDR1 LGHNA, CDR2 YSLEER. The V gene end was trimmed by 4 bases and the J gene end by 10 bases; junction bases not matched to a gene: 16. The chain's CDR3 is CASSRQTRQGVESAFF. The CDR3 DNA is TGCGCCAGCAGCCGGCAAACTCGACAGGGGGTTGAATCAGCTTTCTTT.